The rows below give T cell receptor beta chains drawn from one sample of a study of cytomegalovirus exposure and HLA in healthy donors. The method was immunoSEQ multiplex PCR; TCRdb's version includes in-frame clones alone and lacks a portion of them. The sample comprises about 210,000 clones, around 90% of which are singletons, and under 1.2% rests with the top ten. Sample: PBMCs. These receptors originate from a boy aged 2-9 years in good health and CMV-seronegative. CDR3s include the opening cysteine and the closing phenylalanine or tryptophan. D genes are given only for firm matches. Expanded clones are given a class, and other clones once, few, many or no size at all.

TRBD1	NA	TRBV28	TRBJ2-2	15	CASRNWTGNSGELFF	TGTGCCAGCAGAAATTGGACAGGGAATTCCGGGGAGCTGTTTTTT
TRBD2	NA	TRBV7-9	TRBJ2-1	16	CASSLRTSGTYNEQFF	TGTGCCAGCAGCCTGCGGACTAGCGGGACTTACAATGAGCAGTTCTTC
TRBD2	NA	TRBV2	TRBJ2-7	15	CASSDPGRGSYEQYF	TGTGCCAGCAGTGATCCAGGGAGGGGCTCCTACGAGCAGTACTTC
TRBD1	NA	TRBV6-4	TRBJ2-3	13	CASRDSNTDTQYF	TGTGCCAGCCGGGACAGCAATACAGATACGCAGTATTTT
NA	once	TRBV9	TRBJ1-5	12	CASSPGDQPQHF	TGTGCCAGCAGCCCAGGGGATCAGCCCCAGCATTTT
TRBD1	once	TRBV25-1	TRBJ1-1	11	CASKTGSVAFF	TGTGCCAGCAAGACAGGGTCGGTCGCTTTCTTT
NA	once	TRBV28	TRBJ2-1	15	CASRMQRAGKYEQFF	TGTGCCAGCCGCATGCAGAGGGCGGGGAAATATGAGCAGTTCTTC
TRBD1	few	TRBV7-2	TRBJ1-1	17	CASSLRETGGFGTEAFF	TGTGCCAGCAGCTTAAGGGAGACAGGGGGGTTCGGCACTGAAGCTTTCTTT
NA	NA	TRBV15	TRBJ1-2	14	CATSRDRGRYGYTF	TGTGCCACCAGCAGAGATAGAGGCAGATATGGCTACACCTTC
NA	once	TRBV7-9	TRBJ1-2	15	CSSSSDVPGVYGYTF	TGTTCCAGCAGCTCAGACGTTCCAGGGGTCTATGGCTACACCTTC
NA	NA	TRBV5-1	TRBJ1-1	13	CASSLDPGTEAFF	TGCGCCAGCAGCTTGGACCCAGGAACTGAAGCTTTCTTT
NA	NA	TRBV6-1	TRBJ1-3	14	CASSLWAGGNTIYF	TGTGCCAGCAGCCTTTGGGCAGGGGGAAACACCATATATTTT
TRBD2	NA	TRBV6-4	TRBJ2-7	16	CASSTPREGSPYEQYF	TGTGCCAGCAGTACCCCCCGGGAGGGCTCACCCTACGAGCAGTACTTC
NA	NA	TRBV4-1	TRBJ2-7	13	CASSQDRGREQYF	TGCGCCAGCAGCCAAGACAGGGGACGCGAGCAGTACTTC
TRBD1	NA	TRBV18	TRBJ1-1	16	CASSPYPSGTGGEAFF	TGTGCCAGCTCACCATACCCCTCCGGGACAGGGGGTGAAGCTTTCTTT
TRBD2	NA	TRBV5-6	TRBJ2-1	16	CASSLRFPSGRNEQFF	TGTGCCAGCAGCTTGAGGTTCCCTAGCGGGAGGAATGAGCAGTTCTTC